A selection of T cell receptor beta chains follows, all from one sample in a study of breast tumors, draining lymph nodes, adjacent tissues. TCRdb re-called the multiplex PCR reads with MiXCR, one entry per CDR3 protein. The sample shows 200,000 to 300,000 distinct CDR3 sequences, 30% to 35% of them seen only once. Source material: axillary lymph node tissue. Receptors were obtained from a female donor with breast cancer. Some clones in this sample may be carry-over from other donors' samples. CDR3s include the opening cysteine and the closing phenylalanine or tryptophan. D genes are given only for firm matches. Size is omitted from some rows. Given values are once, few, many or a class for expanded clones.

v_gene	abundance	d_gene	j_gene	CDR3aa	CDR3nt
TRBV9	many	TRBD1	TRBJ1-3	CASSVTGDTIYF	TGTGCCAGCAGCGTTACAGGGGACACCATATATTTT
TRBV13	many	TRBD1	TRBJ2-1	CASSWDRGRANEQFF	TGTGCCAGCAGCTGGGACAGGGGGAGGGCTAATGAGCAGTTCTTC
TRBV11-2	many	.	TRBJ1-2	CASSLDSGANYGYTF	TGTGCCAGCAGCTTAGATTCAGGCGCTAACTATGGCTACACCTTC
TRBV13	many	.	TRBJ1-3	CASHPLSSGNTIYF	TGTGCCAGCCACCCTCTGAGCTCTGGAAACACCATATATTTT
TRBV12-5	many	TRBD2	TRBJ2-7	CASGSRAGGPSYEQYF	TGTGCTAGTGGTTCAAGAGCGGGAGGGCCCTCCTACGAGCAGTACTTC
TRBV6-6	many	TRBD2	TRBJ2-1	CASIDGLAREQFF	TGTGCCAGCATCGATGGACTAGCGCGAGAGCAGTTCTTC
TRBV20-1	.	TRBD2	TRBJ2-7	CSARVLAGNTGEQYF	TGCAGTGCTAGGGTTCTAGCGGGAAACACCGGGGAGCAGTACTTC
TRBV3-1	.	TRBD1	TRBJ2-7	CASSRLGQGLLYEQYF	TGTGCCAGCAGCCGCTTGGGACAGGGATTATTGTACGAGCAGTACTTC
TRBV29-1	.	TRBD2	TRBJ2-1	CSSPLAGGHFDEQFF	TGCAGCTCACCATTAGCGGGAGGGCACTTCGATGAGCAGTTCTTC
TRBV7-7	.	TRBD1	TRBJ1-4	CASSLGTGKQLGEKLFF	TGTGCTAGCAGCTTAGGGACAGGGAAACAATTGGGTGAAAAACTGTTTTTT
TRBV10-3	many	.	TRBJ1-6	CAIRSDRGSYNSPLHF	TGTGCCATCAGGTCCGACCGCGGGAGCTATAATTCACCCCTCCACTTT
TRBV6-5	few	.	TRBJ2-1	CASRGSAGANNEQFF	TGTGCCAGCAGGGGTTCGGCGGGGGCAAACAATGAGCAGTTCTTC
TRBV12-3/TRBV12-4	many	.	TRBJ1-5	CASSLFTNQPQHF	TGTGCCAGCAGTTTGTTTACCAATCAGCCCCAGCATTTT
TRBV5-1	.	TRBD1	TRBJ1-1	CASSKGQANTEAFF	TGCGCCAGCAGCAAGGGACAGGCCAACACTGAAGCTTTCTTT
TRBV10-3	.	TRBD1	TRBJ2-2	CATGTGTGRTNTGELFF	TGTGCCACCGGAACCGGGACAGGGCGGACGAACACCGGGGAGCTGTTTTTT
TRBV24-1	many	TRBD1	TRBJ2-6	CATSERGQGAGANVLTF	TGTGCCACCAGTGAAAGGGGACAGGGTGCGGGGGCCAACGTCCTGACTTTC
TRBV20-1	few	TRBD1	TRBJ1-1	CSAHPGTVDTEAFF	TGCAGTGCCCACCCGGGGACAGTAGACACTGAAGCTTTTTTT
TRBV5-1	.	TRBD1	TRBJ2-3	CASSSGQITDTQYF	TGCGCCAGCAGCTCGGGACAGATCACAGATACGCAGTATTTT
TRBV12-3/TRBV12-4	many	TRBD1	TRBJ1-5	CASSLTQGLGNQPQHF	TGTGCCAGCAGTTTAACACAGGGGTTGGGCAATCAGCCCCAGCATTTT
TRBV12-3/TRBV12-4	.	.	TRBJ2-5	CASRLGASKETQYF	TGTGCCAGCAGGCTGGGGGCGAGCAAAGAGACCCAGTACTTC
TRBV10-1	.	TRBD1	TRBJ1-1	CASSLTGDTEAFF	TGCGCCAGCAGTCTAACAGGGGACACTGAAGCTTTCTTT
TRBV20-1	many	.	TRBJ2-5	CSARWASTTSTTLKGYWETQYF	TGCAGTGCTAGGTGGGCTAGCACCACTTCAACAACTTTAAAGGGCTATTGGGAGACCCAGTACTTC
TRBV5-8	many	.	TRBJ1-6	CASSPRTAHNSPLHF	TGTGCCAGCAGCCCGAGGACAGCCCATAATTCACCCCTCCACTTT
TRBV11-2	many	.	TRBJ2-7	CASSLRRDEQYF	TGTGCCAGCAGCTTACGAAGAGACGAGCAGTACTTC
TRBV9	many	.	TRBJ1-2	CASSAYREDYGYTF	TGTGCCAGCAGCGCTTACAGGGAGGACTATGGCTACACCTTC
TRBV4-2	many	.	TRBJ2-7	CASSQERDAPYEQYF	TGTGCCAGCAGCCAAGAGCGGGACGCCCCCTACGAGCAGTACTTC
TRBV10-1	many	TRBD2	TRBJ2-6	CASLLGTSGNSGANVLTF	TGCGCCAGCTTGCTCGGGACTAGCGGAAACTCTGGGGCCAACGTCCTGACTTTC
TRBV5-6	many	.	TRBJ1-5	CASSSRGHRTNQPQHF	TGTGCCAGCAGTTCAAGGGGACACAGGACTAATCAGCCCCAGCATTTT
TRBV9	.	TRBD1	TRBJ1-2	CASSVSGRDRVPRKYGYTF	TGTGCCAGCAGCGTATCGGGGCGGGACAGGGTCCCTCGAAAGTATGGCTACACCTTC
TRBV12-5	many	TRBD2	TRBJ2-7	CASAVGAGGLSGEQYF	TGTGCTAGTGCCGTAGGGGCGGGGGGCCTCTCGGGGGAGCAGTACTTC
TRBV2	many	.	TRBJ1-2	CASIWGRDGYTF	TGTGCCAGTATATGGGGGAGGGATGGCTACACCTTC
TRBV7-2	many	TRBD2	TRBJ2-7	CASSPRLAGDYEQYF	TGTGCCAGCAGCCCAAGACTAGCGGGAGACTACGAGCAGTACTTC
TRBV7-6	many	TRBD2	TRBJ2-5	CASSLVGLAGEETQYF	TGTGCCAGCAGCTTAGTGGGACTAGCGGGAGAAGAGACCCAGTACTTC
TRBV20-1	many	TRBD2	TRBJ2-7	CSASGRSGGGSYYEQYF	TGCAGTGCTAGTGGACGTAGTGGAGGCGGGAGTTACTACGAGCAGTACTTC
TRBV12-3/TRBV12-4	.	.	TRBJ2-7	CASSLGAPSEYEQYF	TGTGCCAGCAGTTTAGGGGCCCCCTCCGAGTACGAGCAGTACTTC
TRBV29-1	many	.	TRBJ2-3	CSVAGTSTDTQYF	TGCAGCGTAGCCGGGACCAGCACAGATACGCAGTATTTT
TRBV20-1	many	.	TRBJ2-5	CSARRTAQETQYF	TGCAGTGCTAGAAGGACAGCGCAAGAGACCCAGTACTTC
TRBV5-4	.	.	TRBJ2-7	CAGSFSARSTYEQYF	TGTGCCGGCAGCTTTTCGGCGCGTTCGACCTACGAGCAGTACTTC
TRBV20-1	many	TRBD1	TRBJ1-2	CSARDRTGGGGYTF	TGCAGTGCTAGAGATCGGACAGGCGGGGGTGGCTACACCTTC
TRBV7-2	.	.	TRBJ1-5	CASSLRGTDTQHF	TGTGCCAGCAGCTTACGGGGTACAGACACGCAGCATTTT
TRBV7-8	.	TRBD2	TRBJ2-3	CAGSLDFRGLGTDTRYF	TGTGCCGGCAGCTTAGACTTTAGGGGACTAGGCACAGATACGCGGTATTTT
TRBV28	.	.	TRBJ2-7	CASSSRNGPYEQYF	TGTGCCAGCAGTAGCAGGAACGGACCCTACGAGCAGTACTTC